These 7 T cell receptor beta chains share one sample of origin, sequenced in a study of CD8+CD57+ T cells in acquired aplastic anemia. The study profiled TCR beta VDJ and CDR3 using genomic DNA as template. Each CDR3 protein gets one entry after TCRdb re-called the reads with MiXCR. The profile shows some 45,000 distinct CDR3 sequences, approximately 67% of them singletons. The specimen sequenced was sorted CD4+, CD8+, or CD8+CD57+ T cells (not recorded which) from PBMCs. The source of these receptors is a human donor in good health, serving as a control.

This rearrangement joins TRBV29-1 to TRBJ1-6; no firm D call. The CDR3 length is 13 residues. Looked up from germline, CDR1 is SQVTM and CDR2 is ANQGSEA. Deletions cut 6 bases from V and 10 bases from J, with 16 bases between. The CDR3 DNA is TGCAGCGTGCGGTCCAGCGAGGGATCACCCCTCCACTTT. This translates into CSVRSSEGSPLHF.

This clonotype was detected a few times. The chain is built from TRBV4-1 and TRBJ2-7, with 9 bases matching TRBD1. The J segment lost 2 bases and the V segment lost 3 bases, leaving 2 bases of the junction unmatched. The CDR3 consists of 14 residues. Germline CDR1 MGHRA, CDR2 YSYEKL. Written as DNA, the CDR3 is TGCGCCAGCAGCCATCGACAGGGGGCCTACGAGCAGTACTTC. It is translated as CASSHRQGAYEQYF.

The rearrangement joins TRBV29-1 to TRBJ2-7, with 11 bases that match TRBD1. V was clipped by 4 bases and J by 1 base; unmatched bases: 3. From germline, CDR1 is SQVTM and CDR2 ANQGSEA. CDR3 size: 14 residues. This chain's CDR3 is CSVVGTGGSYEQYF. The CDR3 DNA reads TGCAGCGTTGTGGGGACAGGGGGGTCCTACGAGCAGTACTTC.

Note on this clonotype: Because the CDR3 is missing its conserved closing phenylalanine or tryptophan, this is likely a read error. CDR3 coding DNA: TGTGCCAGCAGTAAACCGCCCTACTTTGAAGTTTGCGAGCAGTACCTC. Amino acids: CASSKPPYFEVCEQYL. This chain connects TRBV6-2 or TRBV6-3 to TRBJ2-7; D gene uncertain. V lost 5 bases and J 6 bases, leaving 23 bases between the germline ends. CDR1 MNHEY and CDR2 SVGEGT come from the germline V gene. This CDR3 has 16 residues.

This clonotype was recorded a few times. The chain employs TRBV7-2 and TRBJ1-4, with D perhaps TRBD1 (6 bases). CDR1 and CDR2 (germline): SGHTA, FQGNSA. The V gene lost 0 bases and the J gene lost 8 bases, with 7 bases spanning the gap. This CDR3 comprises 13 residues. CDR3 in DNA: TGTGCCAGCAGCTTAGCAAGGGGGGAAAAACTGTTTTTT. Its translation: CASSLARGEKLFF.

The chain carries TRBV7-2 and TRBJ1-1; D call uncertain. The CDR3 covers 13 residues. Germline loops: CDR1 SGHTA, CDR2 FQGNSA. Trimming took 1 base from V and 3 from J, leaving 6 bases between them. The CDR3 protein is CASSLVADTEAFF. CDR3 nucleotides: TGTGCCAGCAGCTTAGTAGCGGACACTGAAGCTTTCTTT.

This rearrangement joins TRBV19 to TRBJ1-1, with D possibly being TRBD1 (6 bases). Deletions cut 5 bases from V and 4 bases from J, with 35 bases between. This CDR3 spans 21 amino acids. Germline V lookup: CDR1 LNHDA, CDR2 SQIVND (reference sequence). In DNA, the CDR3 is TGTGCCAGTAGTTTGAGGCCAAGGGGCTTCGGTGGGGGGGCGGTCGGCACTGAAGCTTTCTTT. Amino acids: CASSLRPRGFGGGAVGTEAFF.